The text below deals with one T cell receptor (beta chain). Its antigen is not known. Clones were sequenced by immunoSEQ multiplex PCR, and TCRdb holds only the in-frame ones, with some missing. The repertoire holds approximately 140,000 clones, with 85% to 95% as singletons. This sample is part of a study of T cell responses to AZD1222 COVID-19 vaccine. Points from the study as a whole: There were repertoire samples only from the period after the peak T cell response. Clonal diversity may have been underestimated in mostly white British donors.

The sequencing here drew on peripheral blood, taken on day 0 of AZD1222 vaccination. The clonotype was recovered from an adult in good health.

The CDR3, as DNA: TGTGCCAGCAGACCCAGCGGGGGGGCCGTTGACACCGGGGAGCTGTTTTTT. This encodes CASRPSGGAVDTGELFF. The J gene is TRBJ2-2, the V gene TRBV2; 10 bases map to TRBD2. Per the germline V gene, CDR1 is SNHLY and CDR2 is FYNNEI. The CDR3 has 17 amino acids. V gave up 6 bases and J gave up 3 bases; unmatched junction bases: 10.